This TCR beta chain stems from a study of cytomegalovirus exposure and HLA in healthy donors (dated by TCRdb to the late 2010s). The study in broad terms: In an earlier analysis of some 550 of the donors, around 300 Gb of sequence data and 100 million or so unique TCR beta sequences from 180 million or so T cells were reported. In a later genetic analysis, genome-wide SNP genotypes for 398 of the 666 donors were used, and that subset was treated as a discovery cohort. HLA typing included class I and class II loci at four-digit resolution. Among about 390 genotyped donors of the cohort, an average of approximately 230,000 unique TCR beta nucleotide sequences were sequenced per donor, roughly 20% of them non-productive. High-throughput TCR immunosequencing, statistical association of individual TCRs with disease status, and machine learning were combined to predict cytomegalovirus infection status. Typing coverage varied by locus: 629-630 donors for A, B, C, DRB1 and DQB1; 500 to 550 for DQA1; some 610 for DPA1; more than 450 for DPB1. About 320 gigabases of sequencing data and 70 million to 85 million unique TCR sequences were included in an early release covering roughly 700 HLA-typed donors. Roughly five DR-DQ haplotypes were handled as single units for association and clustering, since linkage in the cohort was strong. All discovery cohort repertoires had been generated on a single sequencing platform. An earlier analysis of approximately 500 of the donors applied high-throughput TCR beta sequencing to assess whether each TCR beta V gene segment acted as functional or pseudogenic. Along with the approximately 700-subject first cohort, a separate validation cohort of over a hundred different subjects was used. Using immunosequencing, the study profiled T cell repertoires from around 680 subjects and related those repertoires to cytomegalovirus serostatus. The study aimed to test whether signatures of past pathogen exposure could be identified by cataloging public T cell receptors. In a later analysis, previously published TCR beta repertoires from some 640 donors were re-analyzed and high-resolution HLA genotyping was added so that TCR occurrence patterns could be studied. Of the roughly 400 genotyped donors, 75% to 85% were placed in the genetic ancestry cluster associated with self-reported Caucasian donors. Rather than drawing on any new phenotypic data, the later analysis identified candidate immune exposures from TCR beta sequences and the way those sequences occurred across donors. Donor age, sex, ethnicity and CMV serostatus were compiled together with the repertoire data.

For this clone: This clone's antigen is unknown. No qualities accompany the bases; no much larger clone lies one base away.

Reading the germline V gene gives CDR1 SGHDT and CDR2 YYEEEE. From cysteine to phenylalanine, the CDR3 is 15 amino acids long. The read is trimmed to its CDR3 DNA, 45 bases read in frame from base 1. Here V drops 3 bases and J drops 5 bases, and the junction holds 8 bases not matched to any gene. Study-level results and caveats: The study listed 164 TCR beta chains as associated with cytomegalovirus. Roughly 15 rarely observed V segments, including chromosome 9 orphons, were excluded from the earlier analysis of some 590 of the donors because counts were too low. V-gene and J-gene trimming of TCR beta chains was associated with a missense DCLRE1C variant in a later genetic analysis, and the association was replicated in an independent cohort. A few of the identified cytomegalovirus-associated TCR beta chains were confirmed in vitro to be specific for cytomegalovirus antigens. A further reported finding was that TCR beta sequences accurately predicted the HLA-A and HLA-B alleles for most subjects in the first cohort. Several of the top co-occurrence clusters appeared to be linked to parvovirus B19, influenza, CMV and Epstein-Barr virus, according to a later analysis. Most TCR sequences were seen in very few donors, while some public TCRs were found in many individuals. The sequencing pipeline was judged likely to have produced a cluster of highly shared sequence variants as a technical artifact. Only TCR beta chains were sequenced in this cohort, and the absence of alpha or paired-chain data limited detectable features. HLA typing was unavailable for some donors at each locus, so association tests used only the typed subset. CMV serostatus was the only immune exposure information available for the cohort. Specific HLA alleles were associated with 15,000 to 20,000 TCR beta sequences at a false discovery rate of 0.05 in a later analysis. The classifier was reported to diagnose cytomegalovirus status with high specificity and sensitivity in both the original and validation cohorts. Most CMV-associated TCR beta chains appeared to be HLA-restricted in a later analysis, and the HLA associations seemed to be driven largely by CMV exposure. In a later genetic analysis, fewer N-insertions in productive TCRs were reported among donors in an Asian-associated ancestry cluster than the roughly 700-donor mean. Some IMGT-functional V segments, including TRBV6-2 and TRBV6-3, could not be told apart with the 87-base-pair reads, so those segments were excluded. Roughly uniform sequencing depth across donors was assumed in presence/absence analyses, although this assumption may not hold. When HLA alleles, especially DR and DQ, strongly co-occurred, TCR associations were difficult to assign to individual alleles. In an earlier analysis of approximately 600 of the donors, most TCR beta V segments were observed in productive rearrangements about 87% or about 30% of the time, broadly matching IMGT annotations. Linkage disequilibrium might explain the correlated functional status among segregating V segments, but an unknown experimental factor could not be excluded. It was suggested by the authors that the approach could potentially be generalized to other disease states and immunological phenotypes. A later analysis found that TCR association rates varied across HLA loci, with DRB1 alleles showing the most associated TCRs and HLA-C alleles the fewest. In a later analysis, HLA-associated TCR beta chains were found to be more clonally expanded and to have lower generation probabilities than equally common non-associated chains.

The cohort consisted of more than 650 healthy bone marrow donors. All cohort members were sampled while nominally healthy, although unrecorded immune exposures were likely present. The donor was CMV seropositive and belonged to the group of 250 to 300 seropositive cohort members. Every donor gave a peripheral blood sample, and the peripheral blood mononuclear cells from that sample were used for TCR beta sequencing. The Qiagen DNeasy Blood Extraction Kit was used to extract genomic DNA from the blood cell samples. Libraries came from the immunoSEQ multiplex PCR assay. For the multiplex PCR, a mixture combining 60 forward primers for TCR Vbeta segments and 13 reverse primers for TCR Jbeta segments was used. Amplification of the CDR3 region of rearranged TCR beta genes was performed with a multiplex PCR assay on genomic DNA. On the Illumina HiSeq System, the amplified TCR beta libraries were sequenced as 87-base-pair reads. The original pipeline was this. Across the roughly 700 repertoires, a later analysis counted some 81 million unique TCR beta chains, roughly 11 million of which were shared by at least two donors. Raw reads were error-corrected and collapsed into unique sequences by a nearest-neighbor algorithm in which closely related sequences were merged to remove PCR and sequencing errors. CDR3 sequences were aligned to IMGT reference sequences to assign V, D and J gene segments. Each retained sequence needed at least a six-nucleotide match to both a V gene segment and a J gene segment. Rearrangements were called productive when the CDR3 lacked stop codons and stayed in frame with V and J; all others were non-productive. CDR3 was defined according to IMGT convention as the region running from the second conserved V-encoded cysteine to the conserved J-encoded phenylalanine. The earlier analysis of fewer than 750 of the donors excluded sequences that lacked an unambiguous match to a single V gene segment. In an earlier analysis of almost 600 of the donors, a V segment was called functional when productive rearrangements were above 56.7%, and segregating when the standard deviation between donors exceeded 5%. A statistical classification framework was built to diagnose cytomegalovirus status from the catalog of TCR beta chain sequences. In a later analysis, V and J genes were assigned by comparing TCR nucleotide sequences against IMGT/GENE-DB human TR gene sequences. Using the TCRdist pipeline, a later analysis assigned CDR3 sequences along with most-parsimonious VDJ recombination scenarios. In a later analysis, each TCR beta chain was defined by its CDR3 amino acid sequence together with its V-gene family, and reads lacking a unique V-gene family were excluded. As a way to deal with suspected cross-contamination and a sequencing artifact, a later analysis dropped 450 to 600 nucleotide sequences that were highly shared and had low generation probability. In a later analysis, a clonal expansion index for each public chain was calculated from normalized within-repertoire ranks of inferred template counts. A later analysis computed generation probabilities with a VDJ recombination model fitted to out-of-frame rearrangements, and checked the results against IGoR. A later analysis scored TCR-TCR, TCR-HLA and TCR-CMV co-occurrence with hypergeometric tests, applying a repertoire-size bias correction to TCR pairs. False discovery rates were estimated in a later analysis by permuting HLA or CMV assignments 20 times. A later analysis grouped co-occurring TCRs with DBSCAN, adding TCRdist sequence similarity when clustering within HLA-allele-positive subsets. For co-occurrence clustering, repertoires with fewer than 30,000 or more than 120,000 public chains were excluded, along with five or six repertoires with anomalous nucleotide sharing. TCRdb limited this immuneACCESS table to in-frame rearrangements with V and J called. A share of clones is missing; checked studies link under half to unresolved V genes, and the rest is unexplained. From that table come the V and J calls and clone size; the DNA was used to work out D and trimming. Within this sample are tens of thousands of clones, with 60% to 80% of them counted one time only. The top ten hold 12% of the sample.

The V and J segments used are TRBV5-6 and TRBJ2-5; 9 middle bases align to TRBD1. Sequenced input: PBMCs. This clonotype was sampled from a woman in her 40s in good health and CMV-seropositive. The CDR3 region: CASSSPGQGGETQYF. The bases are TGTGCCAGCAGCTCGCCGGGACAGGGAGGCGAGACCCAGTACTTC.